What follows are 5 T cell receptor beta chains derived from one specimen sequenced in a study of shared clonotypes between healthy human individuals. Naive CD8 cells comprised CD45RO-negative, CCR7-positively selected cells, excluding terminally differentiated effector memory CD45RA+ cells. Repertoires were generated with immunoSEQ multiplex PCR, while TCRdb's copy carries only in-frame clones and drops some. Of 800,000 or so clones in the sample, 96% were seen once. Sequencing was performed on naive CD8+ T cells sorted from blood. These receptor sequences come from a man aged 25-45 years in good health.

The CDR3 loop reads CASSQENTGWITGELFF. CDR3 nucleotides: TGCGCCAGCAGCCAAGAGAACACAGGGTGGATCACCGGGGAGCTGTTTTTT. This sequence joins TRBV4-3 and TRBJ2-2; D might be TRBD1 (6 bases). Germline-derived CDR1 and CDR2 are LGHNA and YSLEER. The CDR3 is 17 amino acids. The V gene lost 0 bases and the J gene lost 4 bases, with 15 bases spanning the gap.

This rearrangement joins TRBV4-3 to TRBJ2-7, with 8 bases fitting TRBD2. CDR3 length: 15 residues. The trim removed 2 bases at V and 4 bases at J, leaving 7 bases unmatched. CDR1 and CDR2 from the germline V gene are LGHNA and YSLEER. The DNA for the CDR3 is TGCGCCAGCAGCCAAAGTACTAGCGGCCTTTACGAGCAGTACTTC. It codes for CASSQSTSGLYEQYF.

This chain joins TRBV11-3 and TRBJ2-2; 10 nucleotides line up with TRBD1. The CDR3 extends over 18 amino acids. The germline V gene encodes CDR1 SGHNT and CDR2 YENEEA. V was pared by 1 base and J by 3 bases, with 8 bases of the junction left unmatched. The CDR3 DNA reads as TGTGCCAGCAGCTTAGGGACAGGGGGAGCCCTTGACACCGGGGAGCTGTTTTTT. Its translation: CASSLGTGGALDTGELFF.

J is TRBJ2-7 and V is TRBV27; D might be TRBD2 (6 bases). Germline CDR1 MNHEY, CDR2 SMNVEV (reference sequence). Trimming removed 5 bases at V and 4 bases at J, with 12 bases between. The CDR3 covers 13 residues. The CDR3 nucleotides read TGTGCCAGCAGTCCGAGACTAGATTACGAGCAGTACTTC. It translates to CASSPRLDYEQYF.

The genes are TRBV27 and TRBJ2-7; possibly TRBD2 for D (5 bases). The CDR3 covers 12 residues. V lost 5 bases and J lost 5, with 10 bases in between. Germline CDR1 reads MNHEY; CDR2 reads SMNVEV (reference sequence). The CDR3 spells CASSLTGNEQYF. In nucleotides, the CDR3 is TGTGCCAGCAGTCTTACGGGGAACGAGCAGTACTTC.